Reported below is one T cell receptor (beta chain). This record comes from a study of blood T cell repertoires in COVID-19. Background on the study: Samples taken during acute and convalescent COVID-19 were collected in the United States, Italy and Spain.

Original processing notes: Reference gene primer amplification in the assay estimated nucleated cell counts. The protocol was immunoSEQ multiplex PCR, while the TCRdb copy is restricted to in-frame clones and leaves out a portion. V and J calls and clone size are copied from that table; D and trimming were computed from the DNA. The profile shows 70,000 or so clones, 85% of them singletons. Trimming pared 0 bases from V and 1 base from J, leaving 7 bases between. The CDR3 extends over 15 amino acids. Germline CDR1 is LGHNA and CDR2 is YSLEER. This clonotype originated in an elderly man with acute or convalescent COVID-19. The sample consisted of peripheral blood. The rearrangement uses TRBV4-3 and TRBJ2-4; D call uncertain. The CDR3 bases are TGCGCCAGCAGCCAAGATCCTCAGGCCAAAAACATTCAGTACTTC. Translating it yields CASSQDPQAKNIQYF.